Listed below are T cell receptor beta chains from one sample, sequenced in a study of PD-L1 blockade in urothelial cancer. Sequenced by immunoSEQ multiplex PCR; TCRdb stores in-frame clones only, minus some. The sample records 95,000 to 100,000 clones, roughly 84% being singletons. The sequenced sample was PBMCs, obtained around atezolizumab (anti-PD-L1) treatment. Every receptor here comes from a man aged 55 to 69 with urothelial cancer. Both conserved end residues are part of each CDR3. D genes are given only for firm matches. Some rows mark clone size as missing; the rest say once, few, many or name a class of expanded clone.

>-|TRBJ1-2|-|TRBV27
CASSFLHPRGGYTF
TGTGCCAGCAGTTTCCTGCACCCAAGGGGCGGCTACACCTTC
>once|TRBJ2-5|TRBD1|TRBV18
CASSPEWGQQETQYF
TGTGCCAGCTCACCTGAATGGGGACAGCAAGAGACCCAGTACTTC
>-|TRBJ1-4|-|TRBV15
CATSRAYGLNEKLFF
TGTGCCACCAGCAGAGCCTATGGTCTCAATGAAAAACTGTTTTTT
>few|TRBJ2-7|TRBD2|TRBV7-2
CASSLGGGYEQYF
TGTGCCAGCAGCTTAGGCGGGGGCTACGAGCAGTACTTC
>once|TRBJ1-5|TRBD1|TRBV5-5
CASSPEGQGAGQPQHF
TGTGCCAGCAGCCCGGAAGGACAGGGTGCGGGTCAGCCCCAGCATTTT
>-|TRBJ2-3|-|TRBV19
CASSIRGTDTQYF
TGTGCCAGTAGTATCCGGGGCACAGATACGCAGTATTTT
>-|TRBJ2-5|-|TRBV5-6
CASSLRVGTQYF
TGTGCCAGCAGCCTTCGGGTCGGGACCCAGTACTTC
>once|TRBJ2-7|-|TRBV28
CASSFSRAYEQYF
TGTGCCAGCAGCTTCTCGAGAGCGTACGAGCAGTACTTC
>-|TRBJ2-7|-|TRBV28
CASSSSGVGYEQYF
TGTGCCAGCAGTTCATCGGGGGTCGGGTACGAGCAGTACTTC
>-|TRBJ2-1|TRBD2|TRBV7-9
CASSPRTSGGYNEQFF
TGTGCCAGCAGCCCAAGGACTAGCGGGGGTTACAATGAGCAGTTCTTC
>-|TRBJ2-6|-|TRBV11-2
CASSLVQSGANVLTF
TGTGCCAGCAGCTTAGTTCAATCTGGGGCCAACGTCCTGACTTTC
>once|TRBJ1-1|-|TRBV29-1
CSVETGSVGTEAFF
TGCAGCGTTGAAACAGGGTCCGTGGGCACTGAAGCTTTCTTT
>-|TRBJ2-5|TRBD2|TRBV10-3
CAISVGLAGETQYF
TGTGCCATCAGTGTAGGACTAGCGGGAGAGACCCAGTACTTC
>-|TRBJ2-5|-|TRBV5-1
CASKGPQETQYF
TGCGCCAGCAAGGGGCCTCAGGAGACCCAGTACTTC
>-|TRBJ2-3|-|TRBV25-1
CASSEYGASGTDTQYF
TGTGCCAGCAGTGAATATGGGGCTAGCGGCACAGATACGCAGTATTTT
>-|TRBJ1-5|-|TRBV4-1
CASSQAPISNQPQHF
TGCGCCAGCAGCCAGGCCCCGATAAGCAATCAGCCCCAGCATTTT
>-|TRBJ1-1|-|TRBV7-3
CASSLLGQNEAFF
TGTGCCAGCAGCTTATTAGGACAGAATGAAGCTTTCTTT
>few|TRBJ2-5|-|TRBV25-1
CASTADRFGETQYF
TGTGCCAGCACCGCTGACAGGTTCGGAGAGACCCAGTACTTC
>-|TRBJ2-1|-|TRBV5-5
CASTRQDPYNEQFF
TGTGCCAGCACCCGACAGGACCCCTACAATGAGCAGTTCTTC
>-|TRBJ2-7|TRBD2|TRBV2
CASSFSGGPYEQYF
TGTGCCAGCAGTTTTAGCGGGGGCCCCTACGAGCAGTACTTC
>-|TRBJ2-7|-|TRBV25-1
CASSDHTGFYEQYF
TGTGCCAGCAGTGATCACACAGGGTTCTACGAGCAGTACTTC
>-|TRBJ1-1|-|TRBV2
CASSGGVGPEAFF
TGTGCCAGCAGTGGGGGGGTAGGGCCTGAAGCTTTCTTT
>-|TRBJ2-7|TRBD1|TRBV5-1
CASSHGQGAYEQYF
TGCGCCAGCAGCCATGGACAGGGGGCCTACGAGCAGTACTTC
>-|TRBJ1-5|-|TRBV7-9
CASSFGGGGQPQHF
TGTGCCAGCAGCTTTGGGGGAGGAGGGCAGCCCCAGCATTTT
>-|TRBJ2-1|-|TRBV2
CASAVGIYNEQFF
TGTGCCAGCGCGGTTGGAATCTACAATGAGCAGTTCTTC
>-|TRBJ1-2|-|TRBV9
CASSHRDTPIYGYTF
TGTGCCAGCAGCCATAGGGACACACCGATTTATGGCTACACCTTC
>-|TRBJ1-1|-|TRBV6-5
CASSVQGSNTEAFF
TGTGCCAGCAGCGTACAGGGCTCGAACACTGAAGCTTTCTTT
>few|TRBJ2-5|TRBD1|TRBV2
CATGATGADGETQYF
TGTGCCACTGGGGCGACAGGGGCGGATGGAGAGACCCAGTACTTC
>-|TRBJ2-3|-|TRBV19
CASTTNQGAGDTDTQYF
TGTGCCAGTACCACCAACCAGGGGGCGGGGGATACAGATACGCAGTATTTT
>-|TRBJ2-1|TRBD2|TRBV27
CASSFGSGSGNEQFF
TGTGCCAGCAGTTTTGGTAGCGGGAGTGGGAATGAGCAGTTCTTC
>-|TRBJ2-3|-|TRBV19
CASSIAPSLSGTQYF
TGTGCCAGTAGTATAGCCCCTTCACTTAGCGGTACGCAGTATTTT
>-|TRBJ2-1|-|TRBV4-2
CASSPGNEQFF
TGTGCCAGCAGCCCCGGGAATGAGCAGTTCTTC
>-|TRBJ2-1|TRBD2|TRBV4-3
CASSQVLLAGGQNEQFF
TGCGCCAGCAGCCAAGTCCTACTAGCGGGGGGGCAAAATGAGCAGTTCTTC
>-|TRBJ1-2|-|TRBV5-1
CASSLGPAFEGYTF
TGCGCCAGCAGCTTGGGTCCCGCGTTTGAGGGCTACACCTTC
>-|TRBJ2-7|-|TRBV6-4
CASSDSLPGAPYEQYF
TGTGCCAGCAGTGACTCTCTTCCGGGAGCGCCCTACGAGCAGTACTTC
>-|TRBJ2-3|-|TRBV5-1
CASRATDTQYF
TGCGCCAGCAGGGCCACAGATACGCAGTATTTT
>-|TRBJ2-2|TRBD2|TRBV9
CASSVSGGAPGELFF
TGTGCCAGCAGCGTAAGCGGGGGGGCACCCGGGGAGCTGTTTTTT
>-|TRBJ1-2|TRBD1|TRBV5-1
CASSPGTGKSGYTF
TGCGCCAGCAGCCCGGGGACAGGGAAGAGTGGCTACACCTTC
>-|TRBJ2-7|TRBD1|TRBV4-3
CASSHGTGTAYEQYF
TGCGCCAGCAGCCATGGAACGGGGACAGCTTACGAGCAGTACTTC
>-|TRBJ1-1|-|TRBV6-5
CASSYGVGSKAFF
TGTGCCAGCAGTTACGGGGTGGGGAGTAAAGCTTTCTTT